This T cell receptor beta chain was identified in a study of CD8 T cells in acute hepatitis C reinfection. From germline, CDR1 is MNHEY and CDR2 SVGAGI. This CDR3 spans 10 amino acids. J was trimmed by 11 bases and V by 8 bases; bases with no gene match: 2. Profiling relied on immunoSEQ multiplex PCR, and the TCRdb table lists in-frame clones only, not all of them. The sample includes 30,000 to 45,000 clones, 75% to 90% of them seen just once. Described time point: naive CD8 control sorted from an acute-time-point sample. The chain combines TRBV6-5 with TRBJ1-2; 10 bases align to TRBD1. The sequenced sample was naive CD8+ T cells from PBMCs. The TCR was taken from a young woman who spontaneously cleared hepatitis C infection. This CDR3 reads CASGTGEYTF. In DNA, the CDR3 is TGTGCCAGCGGGACAGGGGAATACACCTTC.